Presented here are 20 T cell receptor beta chains from one specimen sequenced in a study of blood T cell repertoires in COVID-19. Clones were read by immunoSEQ multiplex PCR, and TCRdb kept only the in-frame ones, dropping some. This repertoire shows more than 130,000 clones, 85% to 90% found once; its top ten account for roughly a tenth. Sequenced material: peripheral blood. These receptors came from a man between 50 and 59 years old with active or convalescent COVID-19.

The gene calls are TRBV11-2 and TRBJ1-5, with 11 bases that match TRBD1. The CDR3 spans 17 residues. V shed 5 bases and J 4 bases; nucleotides not matched to a gene: 10. Per germline, CDR1 SGHAT and CDR2 FQNNGV. The CDR3 region has the DNA TGTGCCAGCAGCCCAAACCGGACAGGGGGCTGGAATCAGCCCCAGCATTTT. Its translation is CASSPNRTGGWNQPQHF.

J is TRBJ2-2 and V is TRBV5-5; 11 bases map to TRBD1. Germline assignment: CDR1 SGHKS and CDR2 YYEKEE (reference sequence). The V and J ends lost 2 bases and 14 bases, in that order; junction bases with no gene match: 2. The CDR3 runs to 12 residues. Here the CDR3 DNA reads TGTGCCAGCAGCTTCGGGACAGGGGGTCTGTTTTTT. Its translation: CASSFGTGGLFF.

Of note for this clone: Other DNA variants within this sample encode the same CDR3. This rearrangement joins TRBV5-1 to TRBJ1-5, with 11 bases that match TRBD1. Per germline, CDR1 SGHRS and CDR2 YFSETQ. V lost 0 bases, J lost 6 bases, and 2 bases stayed unmatched. CDR3 length: 15 residues. The CDR3 DNA is TGCGCCAGCAGCTTGGAGGGGACAGGGGGTCAGCCCCAGCATTTT. It encodes CASSLEGTGGQPQHF.

The chain employs TRBV7-9 and TRBJ2-5, with TRBD1 identical over 7 bases. The CDR3 loop spans 16 amino acids. Germline values: CDR1 SEHNR, CDR2 FQNEAQ (reference sequence). Trimming took 4 bases from V and 7 from J; bases not matched to a gene: 15. Here the CDR3 reads CASSYTTGLGKGTQYF. In DNA, the CDR3 is TGTGCCAGCAGCTATACGACAGGGCTGGGAAAAGGGACCCAGTACTTC. The whole variable domain, filled in from reference TRBV7-9 and TRBJ2-5, reads DTGVSQNPRHKITKRGQNVTFRCDPISEHNRLYWYRQTLGQGPEFLTYFQNEAQLEKSRLLSDRFSAERPKGSFSTLEIQRTEQGDSAMYLCASSYTTGLGKGTQYFGPGTRLLVL.

The chain employs TRBV7-6 and TRBJ2-3; D call uncertain. The germline gives CDR1 SGHVS, CDR2 FNYEAQ. Trimming stripped 2 bases from V and 2 bases from J, with 8 bases between. The CDR3 covers 14 residues. The CDR3 nucleotides read TGTGCCAGCAGCTTACAGACATACACAGATACGCAGTATTTT. Protein sequence: CASSLQTYTDTQYF.

The V call is TRBV29-1, the J call TRBJ1-4; tentative D call: TRBD1 (6 bases). The germline V gene has CDR1 SQVTM and CDR2 ANQGSEA. V was clipped by 6 bases and J by 8 bases, with 13 bases between them. The CDR3 runs to 12 residues. For the CDR3, the DNA is TGCAGCGTAAGCAGGGGTAACGAAAAACTGTTTTTT. Its protein product is CSVSRGNEKLFF. Together with reference TRBV29-1 and TRBJ1-4, the CDR3 gives the full variable domain: SAVISQKPSRDICQRGTSLTIQCQVDSQVTMMFWYRQQPGQSLTLIATANQGSEATYESGFVIDKFPISRPNLTFSTLTVSNMSPEDSSIYLCSVSRGNEKLFFGSGTQLSVL.

V gene TRBV6-5 combines with J gene TRBJ1-3; D gene ambiguous. Germline loops: CDR1 MNHEY, CDR2 SVGAGI. V was clipped by 2 bases and J by 0 bases, with 5 bases between them. The CDR3 totals 14 residues. The CDR3 region has the DNA TGTGCCAGCAGTTACGCGGGCTCTGGAAACACCATATATTTT. As protein: CASSYAGSGNTIYF.

The gene calls are TRBV10-1 and TRBJ2-7; 8 bases map to TRBD1. V lost 3 bases and J lost 3; bases outside the gene matches: 16. This CDR3 has 18 residues. Per the germline V gene, CDR1 is WNHNN and CDR2 is SYGVQD (reference sequence). CDR3 residues: CASSDRETGAAGGYEQYF. In DNA, the CDR3 is TGCGCCAGCAGTGATCGGGAGACAGGGGCGGCCGGGGGCTACGAGCAGTACTTC.

This clone was observed a single time. The V and J genes are TRBV27 and TRBJ1-2, with TRBD1 identical over 11 bases. The CDR3 consists of 15 residues. V lost 6 bases to trimming and J lost 6 bases; unmatched junction nucleotides: 9. The germline CDR1 and CDR2 sequences are MNHEY and SMNVEV (reference sequence). CDR3 sequence (DNA): TGTGCCAGCAGACCCCCGGGACAGGGGGGAAATGGCTACACCTTC. Encoded protein: CASRPPGQGGNGYTF.

The V gene is TRBV5-5, the J gene TRBJ2-7; 11 bases match TRBD2. The CDR3 extends over 15 amino acids. V lost 4 bases to trimming and J lost 3 bases; unmatched junction nucleotides: 6. The germline V gene encodes CDR1 SGHKS and CDR2 YYEKEE (reference sequence). CDR3 amino acids: CASSITSGSIYEQYF. CDR3 in DNA: TGTGCCAGCAGCATCACTAGCGGGAGTATCTACGAGCAGTACTTC.

J is TRBJ2-7 and V is TRBV6-5; TRBD2 matches at 9 bases. From germline, CDR1 is MNHEY and CDR2 SVGAGI. The CDR3 has 15 residues. The V and J ends lost 0 bases and 6 bases, in that order; junction bases with no gene match: 6. In DNA form, the CDR3 reads TGTGCCAGCAGTTACTCGGGCGGGAGGGTTGCCGAGCAGTACTTC. It is translated as CASSYSGGRVAEQYF.

A remark on this clone: The sample contains more than one DNA sequence encoding this CDR3. The CDR3 DNA reads as TGCGCCAGCAGCCAAGATCCCAGCTCCTACGAGCAGTACTTC. Translated, it gives CASSQDPSSYEQYF. This rearrangement joins TRBV4-3 to TRBJ2-7, with D uncertain. V gave up 0 bases and J gave up 0 bases, with 6 bases separating them. CDR3 length: 14 residues. Looked up from germline, CDR1 is LGHNA and CDR2 is YSLEER.

This clone has just one count. This chain links TRBV7-8 with TRBJ2-1, with 8 nucleotides matching TRBD2. V gave up 1 base and J gave up 1 base; unmatched junction bases: 3. Per germline, CDR1 SGHVS and CDR2 FQNEAQ. The CDR3 runs to 16 residues. CDR3 nucleotide sequence: TGTGCCAGCAGCTTAGGGCTAGCGGGTTCCTACAATGAGCAGTTCTTC. Amino acid sequence: CASSLGLAGSYNEQFF.

This clone was observed a single time. The chain has TRBV28 and TRBJ2-2; 7 bases match TRBD1. The CDR3 consists of 14 residues. Losses at the gene ends were 4 bases for V and 3 bases for J; bases not matched to a gene: 2. Germline CDR1 is MDHEN and CDR2 is SYDVKM. DNA of the CDR3: TGTGCCAGCAGTTCGACAGGGTACACCGGGGAGCTGTTTTTT. Residues: CASSSTGYTGELFF.

This chain connects TRBV6-5 to TRBJ2-3, with 7 bases aligning to TRBD1. Germline trimming cut 5 bases from V and 5 bases from J; bases unmatched to any gene: 7. The CDR3 sequence is 14 residues long. CDR1 is MNHEY, CDR2 SVGAGI, per germline. This CDR3 reads CASSIDRVVDTQYF. Written as DNA, the CDR3 is TGTGCCAGCAGTATAGACAGGGTAGTAGATACGCAGTATTTT.

On this clone: One end of the junction varies from germline; a read error may be responsible. This chain joins TRBV27 and TRBJ2-2; 7 nucleotides match TRBD1. Germline CDR1 reads MNHEY; CDR2 reads SMNVEV (reference sequence). The CDR3 has 13 amino acids. CDR3 in DNA: TGTGCCGGCAGGGACAGAAGCACCGGGGAGCTGTTTTTT. This translates into CAGRDRSTGELFF.

Only a few counts were recorded for this clone. This chain connects TRBV6-2 or TRBV6-3 to TRBJ1-1; D is unresolved. CDR3 length: 12 amino acids. V was cut by 4 bases and J by 0 bases, with 3 bases left in between. Per the germline V gene, CDR1 is MNHEY and CDR2 is SVGEGT. CDR3 in DNA: TGTGCCAGCAGTTCGGTGAACACTGAAGCTTTCTTT. This sequence encodes CASSSVNTEAFF.

The rearrangement joins TRBV7-2 to TRBJ2-4; perhaps TRBD2 as D (6 bases). V gave up 4 bases and J gave up 6 bases, with 19 bases separating them. This CDR3 has 16 residues. Germline CDR1 and CDR2: SGHTA and FQGNSA. The CDR3 loop is CASSWEARRLANIQYF. The CDR3 nucleotides read TGTGCCAGCAGCTGGGAGGCTAGGAGGCTTGCAAACATTCAGTACTTC.

This chain links TRBV19 with TRBJ1-1; 8 nucleotides align to TRBD1. The CDR3 covers 15 residues. In germline, CDR1 is LNHDA, CDR2 SQIVND (reference sequence). V trimming: 3 bases; J trimming: 1 base; junction bases outside the gene matches: 4. The CDR3 here is CASSIKGQANTEAFF. CDR3 nucleotides: TGTGCCAGTAGTATTAAGGGACAGGCGAACACTGAAGCTTTCTTT.

The J gene is TRBJ2-3, the V gene TRBV11-2, with D possibly being TRBD1 (6 bases). The V end lost 4 bases, the J end lost 1 base, and 15 bases lay between the germline ends. Germline loops: CDR1 SGHAT, CDR2 FQNNGV. This CDR3 region has 16 residues. The CDR3: CASSSRLGAGTDTQYF. For the CDR3, the DNA is TGTGCCAGCAGCTCAAGGTTGGGGGCGGGCACAGATACGCAGTATTTT.